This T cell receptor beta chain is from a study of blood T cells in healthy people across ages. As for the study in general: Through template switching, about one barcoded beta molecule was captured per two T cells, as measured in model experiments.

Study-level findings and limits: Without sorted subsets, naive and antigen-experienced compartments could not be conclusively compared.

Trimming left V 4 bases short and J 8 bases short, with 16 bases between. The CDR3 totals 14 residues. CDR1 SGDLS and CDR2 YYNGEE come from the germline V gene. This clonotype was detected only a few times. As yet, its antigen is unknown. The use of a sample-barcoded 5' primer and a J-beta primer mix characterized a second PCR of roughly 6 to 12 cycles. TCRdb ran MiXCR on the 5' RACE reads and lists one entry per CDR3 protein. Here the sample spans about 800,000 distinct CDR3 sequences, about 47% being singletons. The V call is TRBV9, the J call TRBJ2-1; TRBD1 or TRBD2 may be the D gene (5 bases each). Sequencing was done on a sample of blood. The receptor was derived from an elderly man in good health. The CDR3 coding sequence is TGTGCCAGCAGCTTCGGGGTGGGGGATCATGAGCAGTTCTTC. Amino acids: CASSFGVGDHEQFF.